The subject of this entry is one T cell receptor (beta chain). This CDR3 contains 13 residues. CDR1 is MGHRA and CDR2 is YSYEKL in the germline V gene. Trimming removed 1 base from V and 4 bases from J, with 8 bases in between. Per the original data handling: The assay estimated nucleated cells by amplifying reference gene primers. Produced via immunoSEQ multiplex PCR; TCRdb's table is partial and in-frame only. The DNA was the basis for D and trimming; V, J and clone size are from that table. The profile shows 100,000 or so clones, about 85% of them singletons. The data were taken from a study of blood T cell repertoires in COVID-19. Study in general: Researchers got acute and convalescent COVID-19 samples from the United States, Italy and Spain. In each case, the material was cDNA or gDNA derived from T cells, B-cell-depleted T cells, or PBMCs.

V and J are TRBV4-1 and TRBJ2-7, with D possibly TRBD1 on 6 matching bases. The receptor's source is a human donor in a cohort sampled during active COVID-19. Sequencing was performed on peripheral blood. The CDR3 protein is CASSQVRGYEQYF. CDR3 DNA: TGCGCCAGCAGCCAAGTAAGGGGGTACGAGCAGTACTTC.